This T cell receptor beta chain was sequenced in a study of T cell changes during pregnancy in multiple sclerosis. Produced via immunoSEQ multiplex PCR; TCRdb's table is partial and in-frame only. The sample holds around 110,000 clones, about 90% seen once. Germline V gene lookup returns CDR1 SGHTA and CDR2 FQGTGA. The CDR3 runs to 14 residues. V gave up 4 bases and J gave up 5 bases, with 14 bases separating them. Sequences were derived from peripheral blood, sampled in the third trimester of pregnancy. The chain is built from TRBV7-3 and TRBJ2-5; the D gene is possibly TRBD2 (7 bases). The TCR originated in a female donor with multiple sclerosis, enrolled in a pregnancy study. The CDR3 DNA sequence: TGTGCCAGCAGCTCCCGGGGGGCCGGGGAGACCCAGTACTTC. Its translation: CASSSRGAGETQYF.